This record looks at one TCR beta chain sequence and its context. Looked up from germline, CDR1 is SNHLY and CDR2 is FYNNEI. This CDR3 has 16 residues. Trimming took 2 bases from V and 3 from J; bases not matched to a gene: 5. The sample is drawn from a study of control samples from healthy donors and cancer patients. TCRdb's copy holds only in-frame clones and misses some; the assay was immunoSEQ multiplex PCR. The table shows 120,000 to 150,000 clones, with roughly 93% occurring only once. The source of this sequence is a man younger than 35 in good health. The sequenced material came from blood. The chain recombines TRBV2 with TRBJ1-4; TRBD1 matches at 8 bases. The CDR3 is CASSEQGAGANEKLFF. The CDR3 coding sequence is TGTGCCAGCAGTGAACAGGGGGCGGGAGCTAATGAAAAACTGTTTTTT.